The 4 T cell receptor beta chains listed next were all sequenced from one sample in a study of identical twins. TCRdb used MiXCR to reprocess the 5' RACE reads, holding one entry per CDR3 protein. The sample yields around 230,000 distinct CDR3 sequences, over 5% seen once. These data are also associated with another study on T cells expressing NK-cell markers.

Sequenced material: CD8+ T cells sorted from blood. These receptors all stem from a woman aged 18-29 years in good health.

The chain employs TRBV27 and TRBJ2-7; 9 bases map to TRBD1. Germline V gives CDR1 MNHEY, CDR2 SMNVEV (reference sequence). The CDR3 extends over 14 amino acids. The V gene end was trimmed by 5 bases and the J gene end by 9 bases; junction bases not matched to a gene: 11. The DNA for the CDR3 is TGTGCCAGCAGTCACACAGGGGGCGAAGTGAGGCAGTACTTC. Its translation is CASSHTGGEVRQYF.

In its sample, this clonotype was seen many times. The rearrangement links TRBV27 to TRBJ1-5; D not certain. V lost 4 bases to trimming and J lost 1 base, with 8 bases between them. Germline CDR1 is MNHEY and CDR2 is SMNVEV (reference sequence). The CDR3 length is 14 residues. The chain's CDR3 is CASSSARSNQPQHF. The CDR3, as DNA: TGTGCCAGCAGTTCGGCACGGAGCAATCAGCCCCAGCATTTT.

In this sample, this clonotype turned up a few times. This chain links TRBV27 with TRBJ1-1, with D unresolved. The CDR3 runs 13 residues. Germline CDR1 and CDR2: MNHEY and SMNVEV (reference sequence). Trimming took 6 bases from V and 2 from J, leaving 10 bases between them. As DNA, the CDR3 is TGTGCCAGCAGCTGGGCTTTAAACACTGAAGCTTTCTTT. It yields the protein CASSWALNTEAFF.

This sequence joins TRBV7-9 and TRBJ2-7; D gene ambiguous. From germline, CDR1 is SEHNR and CDR2 FQNEAQ (reference sequence). The CDR3 spans 15 residues. Trimming cost V 5 bases and J 2 bases, with 16 bases left between them. The CDR3 nucleotides are TGTGCCAGCAGCCCCTCGACGGAAAAAACCTACGAGCAGTACTTC. This translates into CASSPSTEKTYEQYF.